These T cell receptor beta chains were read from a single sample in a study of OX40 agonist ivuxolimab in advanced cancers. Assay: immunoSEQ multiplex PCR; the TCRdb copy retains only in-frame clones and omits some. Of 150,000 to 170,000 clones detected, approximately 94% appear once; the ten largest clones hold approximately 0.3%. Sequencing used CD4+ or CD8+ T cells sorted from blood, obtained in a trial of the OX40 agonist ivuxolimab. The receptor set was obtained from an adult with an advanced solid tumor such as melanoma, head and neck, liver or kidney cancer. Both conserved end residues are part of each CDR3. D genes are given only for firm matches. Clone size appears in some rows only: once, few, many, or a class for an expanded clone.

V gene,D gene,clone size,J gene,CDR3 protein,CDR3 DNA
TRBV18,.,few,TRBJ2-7,CASSEGVGYEQYF,TGTGCCAGCTCCGAAGGGGTGGGATACGAGCAGTACTTC
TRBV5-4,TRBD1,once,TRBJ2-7,CASSRGQQLTYEQYF,TGTGCCAGCAGCAGGGGACAGCAGCTGACTTACGAGCAGTACTTC
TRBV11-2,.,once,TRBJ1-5,CASSLDLVRPQHF,TGTGCCAGCAGCTTAGATCTTGTCAGGCCCCAGCATTTT
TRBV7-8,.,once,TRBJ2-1,CASSPRPGLLGGEQFF,TGTGCCAGCAGCCCCCGCCCGGGACTTCTAGGTGGTGAGCAGTTCTTC
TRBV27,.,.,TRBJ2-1,CASSFLADWLKVF,TGTGCCAGCAGTTTCCTCGCGGACTGGCTTAAGGTCTTC
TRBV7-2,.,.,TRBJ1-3,CASSQRIGNTIYF,TGTGCCAGCAGCCAAAGGATAGGAAACACCATATATTTT
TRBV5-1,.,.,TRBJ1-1,CASSSISGTANTEAFF,TGCGCCAGCAGCTCGATCTCGGGGACGGCTAACACTGAAGCTTTCTTT
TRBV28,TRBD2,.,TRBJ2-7,CASTIGTNYGQYF,TGTGCCAGCACCATCGGGACTAATTACGGGCAGTACTTC
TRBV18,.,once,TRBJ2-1,CASSQIIGSYNEQFF,TGTGCCAGCTCACAAATTATAGGGTCTTACAATGAGCAGTTCTTC
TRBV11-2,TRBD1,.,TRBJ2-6,CASSWTGTSGANVLTF,TGTGCCAGCAGCTGGACAGGGACCTCTGGGGCCAACGTCCTGACTTTC
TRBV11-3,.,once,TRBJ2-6,CASSPFSGANVLTF,TGTGCCAGCAGCCCCTTCTCTGGGGCCAACGTCCTGACTTTC
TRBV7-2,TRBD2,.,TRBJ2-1,CASSSLGGTSYNEQFF,TGTGCCAGCAGCTCCCTCGGGGGGACCTCCTACAATGAGCAGTTCTTC
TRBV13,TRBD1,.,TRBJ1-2,CASSLKGSYRGFGYTF,TGTGCCAGCAGCCTAAAAGGTTCATACAGGGGATTTGGCTACACCTTC
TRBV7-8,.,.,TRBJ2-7,CASSPRDTSSRGQYF,TGTGCCAGCAGCCCCCGGGACACGAGCTCCCGGGGGCAGTACTTC
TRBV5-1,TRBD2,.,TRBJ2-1,CASSPGSGGLYNEQFF,TGCGCCAGCAGCCCCGGAAGCGGGGGACTATACAATGAGCAGTTCTTC
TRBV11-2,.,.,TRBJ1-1,CASSFRPWGTEAFF,TGTGCCAGCAGCTTCAGACCGTGGGGCACTGAAGCTTTCTTT
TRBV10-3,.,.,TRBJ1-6,CAISESMASNSPLHF,TGTGCCATCAGTGAGTCAATGGCGAGTAATTCACCCCTCCACTTT
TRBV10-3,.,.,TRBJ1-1,CAISESATAGTEAFF,TGTGCCATCAGTGAGTCTGCGACGGCGGGGACTGAAGCTTTCTTT
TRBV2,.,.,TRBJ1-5,CASSEASFRGNQPQHF,TGTGCCAGCAGTGAGGCCTCCTTCCGGGGCAATCAGCCCCAGCATTTT
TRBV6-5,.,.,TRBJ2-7,CASTPGPAFAYEQYF,TGTGCCAGCACTCCTGGTCCAGCCTTTGCCTACGAGCAGTACTTC
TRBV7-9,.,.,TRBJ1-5,CASSLERSPGGDWDQPQHF,TGTGCCAGCAGCTTAGAGAGGAGCCCGGGTGGAGATTGGGATCAGCCCCAGCATTTT
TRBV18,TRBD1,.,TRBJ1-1,CASSRTQGAGEAFF,TGTGCCAGCTCACGGACCCAGGGGGCTGGTGAAGCTTTCTTT
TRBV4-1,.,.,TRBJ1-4,CASSQPLATNEKLFF,TGCGCCAGCAGCCAGCCTCTTGCAACTAATGAAAAACTGTTTTTT
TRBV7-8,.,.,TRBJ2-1,CASSFAGSLSYNEQFF,TGTGCCAGCAGCTTTGCGGGGAGCCTGAGCTACAATGAGCAGTTCTTC
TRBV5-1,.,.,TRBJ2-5,CASSFLSGAKVRETQYF,TGCGCCAGCAGCTTCCTGTCAGGGGCGAAGGTACGAGAGACCCAGTACTTC
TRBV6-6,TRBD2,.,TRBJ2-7,CASSPWTSGYEQYF,TGTGCCAGCAGTCCCTGGACTAGCGGCTACGAGCAGTACTTC
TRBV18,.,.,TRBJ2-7,CASSEDRLAYEQYF,TGTGCCAGCTCCGAAGACAGACTTGCCTACGAGCAGTACTTC
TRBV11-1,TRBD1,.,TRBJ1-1,CASSFTRSGQGRFVAFF,TGTGCCAGCAGCTTCACTCGGTCGGGACAGGGGAGATTTGTGGCTTTCTTT
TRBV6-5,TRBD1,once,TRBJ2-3,CASQDRGRDTQYF,TGTGCCAGCCAGGACAGGGGGAGGGATACGCAGTATTTT
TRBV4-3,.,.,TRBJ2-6,CASSLLLSGANVLTF,TGCGCCAGCAGCCTCCTCCTATCTGGGGCCAACGTCCTGACTTTC
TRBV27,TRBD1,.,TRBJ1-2,CASSWDRANYGYTF,TGTGCCAGCAGTTGGGACAGAGCTAACTATGGCTACACCTTC
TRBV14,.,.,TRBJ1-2,CASSLYGYTF,TGTGCCAGCAGCCTATATGGCTACACCTTC
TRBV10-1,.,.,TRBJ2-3,CASSASTDTQYF,TGCGCCAGCAGCGCCTCTACAGATACGCAGTATTTT
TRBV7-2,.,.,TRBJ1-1,CASSLLDRNTEAFF,TGTGCCAGCAGCTTACTAGACCGGAACACTGAAGCTTTCTTT
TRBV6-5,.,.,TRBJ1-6,CASSPYNSPLHF,TGTGCCAGCAGTCCGTATAATTCACCCCTCCACTTT
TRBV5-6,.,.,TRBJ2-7,CASSLGLITYEQYF,TGTGCCAGCAGCTTAGGACTAATAACCTACGAGCAGTACTTC
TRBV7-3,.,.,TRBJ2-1,CASSFLRENNEQFF,TGTGCCAGCAGCTTTCTCCGGGAGAACAATGAGCAGTTCTTC
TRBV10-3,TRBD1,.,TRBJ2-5,CAISGQGWETQYF,TGTGCCATCAGTGGACAGGGTTGGGAGACCCAGTACTTC
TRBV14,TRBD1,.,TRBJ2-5,CASSQDRGQVQETQYF,TGTGCCAGCAGCCAAGACCGGGGACAGGTTCAAGAGACCCAGTACTTC
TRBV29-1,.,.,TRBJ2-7,CSVEGDGTSYEQYF,TGCAGCGTTGAGGGGGACGGGACTTCCTACGAGCAGTACTTC
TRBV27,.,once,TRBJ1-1,CASSPSRTLNTEAFF,TGTGCCAGCAGTCCATCGCGCACCCTGAACACTGAAGCTTTCTTT
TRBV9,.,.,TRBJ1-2,CASSVGDRHGYTF,TGTGCCAGCAGCGTAGGAGATCGCCATGGCTACACCTTC
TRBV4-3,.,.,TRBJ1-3,CASSPDKAGAGNTIYF,TGCGCCAGCAGCCCCGATAAGGCAGGGGCTGGAAACACCATATATTTT
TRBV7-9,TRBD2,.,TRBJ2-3,CASRAGGMHTQYF,TGTGCCAGCAGGGCGGGGGGCATGCATACGCAGTATTTT
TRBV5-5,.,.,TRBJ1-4,CASSLGASTNEKLFF,TGTGCCAGCAGCTTGGGGGCTTCAACTAATGAAAAACTGTTTTTT
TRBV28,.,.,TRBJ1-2,CASSPGPRLDTF,TGTGCCAGCAGTCCGGGACCCCGATTAGACACCTTC
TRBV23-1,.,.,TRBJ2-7,CASSRMPLTYRGEQYF,TGCGCCAGCAGTCGAATGCCCCTCACATACCGGGGGGAGCAGTACTTC
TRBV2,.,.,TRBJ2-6,CASRAMWAGANVLTF,TGTGCCAGCAGGGCTATGTGGGCTGGGGCCAACGTCCTGACTTTC
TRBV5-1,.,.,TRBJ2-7,CASSLRAEAAYEQYF,TGCGCCAGCAGCTTGCGGGCAGAAGCAGCCTACGAGCAGTACTTC
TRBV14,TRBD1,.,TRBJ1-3,CASSPYRGGNTIYF,TGTGCCAGCAGCCCTTACAGGGGTGGAAACACCATATATTTT
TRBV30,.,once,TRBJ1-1,CAWAPGRGNTEAFF,TGTGCCTGGGCCCCGGGACGGGGGAACACTGAAGCTTTCTTT
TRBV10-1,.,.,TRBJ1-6,CASSVGGNSKSSYNSPLHF,TGCGCCAGCAGTGTGGGGGGGAACTCGAAGAGCTCCTATAATTCACCCCTCCACTTT
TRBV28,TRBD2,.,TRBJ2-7,CASSFLLLAGAYEQYF,TGTGCCAGCAGTTTCCTTCTACTAGCGGGAGCCTACGAGCAGTACTTC
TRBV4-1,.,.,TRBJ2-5,CASSQAPAEQTQYF,TGCGCCAGCAGCCAGGCCCCCGCAGAGCAGACCCAGTACTTC
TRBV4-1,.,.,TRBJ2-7,CASSQGVGPYEQYF,TGCGCCAGCAGCCAAGGAGTCGGTCCGTACGAGCAGTACTTC
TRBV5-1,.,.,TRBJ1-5,CASSLEGDNQPQHF,TGCGCCAGCAGCTTGGAAGGGGACAATCAGCCCCAGCATTTT
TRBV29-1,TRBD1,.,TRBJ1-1,CSAGTGRTEAFF,TGCAGCGCCGGGACAGGGCGCACTGAAGCTTTCTTT
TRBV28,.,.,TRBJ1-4,CASSPFEGGELFF,TGTGCCAGCAGCCCCTTCGAGGGGGGAGAACTGTTTTTT
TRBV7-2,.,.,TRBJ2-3,CASSASTDTQYF,TGTGCCAGCAGCGCGTCAACAGATACGCAGTATTTT